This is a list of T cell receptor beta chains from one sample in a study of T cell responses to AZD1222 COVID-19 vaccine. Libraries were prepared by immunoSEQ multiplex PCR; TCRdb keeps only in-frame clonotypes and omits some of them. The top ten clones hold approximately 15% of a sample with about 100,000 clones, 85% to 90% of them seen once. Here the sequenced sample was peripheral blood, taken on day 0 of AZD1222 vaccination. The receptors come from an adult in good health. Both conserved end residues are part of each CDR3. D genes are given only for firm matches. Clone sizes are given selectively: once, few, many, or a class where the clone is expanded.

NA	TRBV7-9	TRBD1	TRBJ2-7	TGTGCCAGCAGCTTACCGGGACAGGCGTCCTACGAGCAGTACTTC	CASSLPGQASYEQYF
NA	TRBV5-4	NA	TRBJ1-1	TGTGCCAGCAGCTTGGCCGCGGGGATGAACACTGAAGCTTTCTTT	CASSLAAGMNTEAFF
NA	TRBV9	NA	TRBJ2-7	TGTGCCAGCAGCGTAGGTAACTCCTACGAGCAGTACTTC	CASSVGNSYEQYF
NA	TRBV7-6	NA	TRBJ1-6	TGTGCCAGCAGCTTAGGAGCGCCCGGGAATAATTCACCCCTCCACTTT	CASSLGAPGNNSPLHF
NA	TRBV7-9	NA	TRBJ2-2	TGTGCCAGCACCGGGCGGGGCGGGCAGTACACCGGGGAGCTGTTTTTT	CASTGRGGQYTGELFF
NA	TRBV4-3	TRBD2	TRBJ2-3	TGCGCCAGCAGCCAAGATGGCGGGGGAGCAGATACGCAGTATTTT	CASSQDGGGADTQYF
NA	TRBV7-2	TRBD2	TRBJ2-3	TGTGCCAGCATCCGGACTAGCGGGGGGACTGGGAATACGCAGTATTTT	CASIRTSGGTGNTQYF
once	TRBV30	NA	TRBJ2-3	TGTGCCTGGGCTAGCACAGATACGCAGTATTTT	CAWASTDTQYF
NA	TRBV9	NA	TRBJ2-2	TGTGCCAGCAGCCCCTCTAGCATCGGGGAGCTGTTTTTT	CASSPSSIGELFF
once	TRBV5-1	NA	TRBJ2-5	TGCGCCAGCAGCTTACGGAGCCAAGAGACCCAGTACTTC	CASSLRSQETQYF
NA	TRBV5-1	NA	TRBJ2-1	TGCGCCAGCAGCTTGGCTCCAACCGCGGATAATGAGCAGTTCTTC	CASSLAPTADNEQFF
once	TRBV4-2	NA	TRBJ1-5	TGTGCCAGCAGCCAGGGGAACCTATATAGCAATCAGCCCCAGCATTTT	CASSQGNLYSNQPQHF
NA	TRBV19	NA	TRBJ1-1	TGTGCCAGTAGTACCTCACAGGGTAACACTGAAGCTTTCTTT	CASSTSQGNTEAFF
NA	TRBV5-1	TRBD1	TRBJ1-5	TGCGCCAGCAGCCTTGGGACAGTCAATCAGCCCCAGCATTTT	CASSLGTVNQPQHF
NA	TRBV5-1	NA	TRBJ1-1	TGCGCCAGCAGCTTCTCGATGACTGGGAACACTGAAGCTTTCTTT	CASSFSMTGNTEAFF
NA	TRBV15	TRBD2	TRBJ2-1	TGTGCCACCAGGCTAGCGGGGGTAGCGGAGGGCTACAATGAGCAGTTCTTC	CATRLAGVAEGYNEQFF
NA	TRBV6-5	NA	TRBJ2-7	TGTGCCAGCAGTTCCATGTACGAGCAGTACTTC	CASSSMYEQYF
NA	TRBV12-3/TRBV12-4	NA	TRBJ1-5	TGTGCCAGCAGTTTAGGGAGCCATCAGCCCCAGCATTTT	CASSLGSHQPQHF
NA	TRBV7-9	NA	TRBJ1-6	TGTGCCAGCAGCCCCGGACAGACTAATTCACCCCTCCACTTT	CASSPGQTNSPLHF
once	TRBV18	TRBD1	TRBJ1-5	TGTGCCAGCTCACCAGGGTCGACAGGGCGCCAGCCCCAGCATTTT	CASSPGSTGRQPQHF
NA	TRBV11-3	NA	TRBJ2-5	TGTGCCAGCAGCTTAGGCCGAGCGGGTAAAGAGACCCAGTACTTC	CASSLGRAGKETQYF
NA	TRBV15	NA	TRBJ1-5	TGTGCCACCAGCAGAGATCTCGGCAATCAGCCCCAGCATTTT	CATSRDLGNQPQHF
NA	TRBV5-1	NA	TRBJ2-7	TGCGCCAGCAGCGTGGGACCAGGGGCGTCCTACGAGCAGTACTTC	CASSVGPGASYEQYF
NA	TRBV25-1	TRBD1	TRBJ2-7	TGTGCCAGCAGTTCGACAGGGGGACGCTACGAGCAGTACTTC	CASSSTGGRYEQYF
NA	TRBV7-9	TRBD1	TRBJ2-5	TGTGCCAGCAGCCTGACAGGGGCTGGAGAGACCCAGTACTTC	CASSLTGAGETQYF
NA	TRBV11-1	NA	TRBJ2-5	TGTGCCAGCAGCTTAGGATTGGAGACCCAGTACTTC	CASSLGLETQYF
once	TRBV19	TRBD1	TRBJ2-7	TGTGCCAGTAGCTTGTTCCGGGACAGCCACTACGAGCAGTACTTC	CASSLFRDSHYEQYF
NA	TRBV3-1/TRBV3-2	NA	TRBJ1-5	TGTGCCAGCAGCCAAGCGTCTACGACTTCTAGCAATCAGCCCCAGCATTTT	CASSQASTTSSNQPQHF
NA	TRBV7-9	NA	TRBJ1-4	TGTGCCAGCAGCTTAGCGAGGCAGTTGGGTGGTGAAAAACTGTTTTTT	CASSLARQLGGEKLFF
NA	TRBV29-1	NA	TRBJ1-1	TGCAGCTTGACCCCCTTAATGAACACTGAAGCTTTCTTT	CSLTPLMNTEAFF
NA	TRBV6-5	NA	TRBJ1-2	TGTGCCAGCAGAAACAGCCTCGACTATGGCTACACCTTC	CASRNSLDYGYTF
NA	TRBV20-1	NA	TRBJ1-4	TGCAGTGCTAGTTCGGTTTTGGCGGGGCGCGGAAGGGCTGAAAAACTGTTTTTT	CSASSVLAGRGRAEKLFF
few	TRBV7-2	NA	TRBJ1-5	TGTGCCAGCAGCTCCCAGTCCTTTTCCCAGCCCCAGCATTTT	CASSSQSFSQPQHF
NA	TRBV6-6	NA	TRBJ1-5	TGTGCCAGCACCGACAGAGGACCCTATAGCAATCAGCCCCAGCATTTT	CASTDRGPYSNQPQHF
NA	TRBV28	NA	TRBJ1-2	TGTGCCAGCAGTTTAATGGCCGCACGGGAGGGCGGCTACACCTTC	CASSLMAAREGGYTF
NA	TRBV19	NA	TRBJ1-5	TGTGCCAGTCGCAAGGACGCCTCCCCTTATAGCAATCAGCCCCAGCATTTT	CASRKDASPYSNQPQHF
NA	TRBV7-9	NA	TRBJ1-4	TGTGCCGGGAACAGCGCAACTAATGAAAAACTGTTTTTT	CAGNSATNEKLFF
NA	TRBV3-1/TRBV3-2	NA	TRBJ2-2	TGTGCCAGCAGCCAAGCAGCCGGGGAGCTGTTTTTT	CASSQAAGELFF
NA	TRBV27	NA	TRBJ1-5	TGTGCCAGCAGTTTATCGCTTCACCGGGACCTTAAAAAGTCGGGCAATCAGCCCCAGCATTTT	CASSLSLHRDLKKSGNQPQHF
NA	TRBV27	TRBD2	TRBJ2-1	TGTGCCAGCAGTCCGACTGGGACTAGCGGGGGAATAAATGAGCAGTTCTTC	CASSPTGTSGGINEQFF
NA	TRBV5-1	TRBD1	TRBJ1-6	TGCGCCAGCACCGCTACCCGGACAGGGTTTTCACCCCTCCACTTT	CASTATRTGFSPLHF
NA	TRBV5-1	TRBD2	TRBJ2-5	TGCGCCAGCAGCTTGAGGCTAGCGGGGGGACAAGAGACCCAGTACTTC	CASSLRLAGGQETQYF
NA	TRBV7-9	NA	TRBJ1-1	TGTGCCAGCAGCCCGTGGGGTAGGATCACTGAAGCTTTCTTT	CASSPWGRITEAFF
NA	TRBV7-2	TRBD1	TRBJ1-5	TGTGCCAGCAGCTTAATCAGGGGGGGACAGCCCCAGCATTTT	CASSLIRGGQPQHF
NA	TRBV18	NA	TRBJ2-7	TGTGCCAGCTCACCAACTTATAACATCGCCGAGCAGTACTTC	CASSPTYNIAEQYF
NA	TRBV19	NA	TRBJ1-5	TGTGCCAGTAGGCGGACAGTTAATCAGCCCCAGCATTTT	CASRRTVNQPQHF
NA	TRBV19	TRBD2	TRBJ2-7	TGTGCCACTAACCCGGCGGGGGGCTACGAGCAGTACTTC	CATNPAGGYEQYF
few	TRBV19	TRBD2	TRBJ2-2	TGTGCCAGTAGTAGAGTAGCGGGCACCGGGGAGCTGTTTTTT	CASSRVAGTGELFF
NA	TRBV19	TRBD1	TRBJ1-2	TGTGCCAGTACCTCCCTGGACAGGGGAGGTGGCTATGGCTACACCTTC	CASTSLDRGGGYGYTF
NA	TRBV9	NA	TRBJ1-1	TGTGCCAGCAGCCCATATGAGTTGAGCACTGAAGCTTTCTTT	CASSPYELSTEAFF